The 23 T cell receptor beta chains presented below share a single source sample, sequenced in a study of blood T cell repertoires in COVID-19. Here immunoSEQ multiplex PCR was the method, and the copy in TCRdb shows in-frame clones only, minus some. The sample contains fewer than 250,000 clones, 80% to 85% of which appear only once. Sequencing was performed on PBMCs or T cells enriched from blood (not recorded which). Every receptor here comes from a woman in her 40s who had recovered from COVID-19.

The chain has TRBV11-3 and TRBJ1-2; TRBD1 is a possible D gene (6 bases). V lost 3 bases and J 4 bases, leaving 12 bases between the germline ends. CDR1 and CDR2 from the germline V gene are SGHNT and YENEEA. The CDR3 has 14 amino acids. CDR3 sequence reads: CASSLGGQGYGYTF. Here the CDR3 DNA reads TGTGCCAGCAGCTTGGGGGGGCAGGGCTATGGCTACACCTTC.

The chain links TRBV12-3 or TRBV12-4 to TRBJ2-7, with TRBD1 as a possible D gene (6 bases). This CDR3 is built from 12 residues. Between the trimmed V and J ends, which lost 5 bases and 5 bases, there was a span of 10 bases. For the CDR3, the DNA is TGTGCCAGCAGTCCAACAGGGAACGAGCAGTACTTC. This encodes CASSPTGNEQYF.

The rearrangement links TRBV11-2 to TRBJ2-3, with 8 bases that match TRBD1. Trimming took 0 bases from V and 0 from J; bases not matched to a gene: 11. From germline, CDR1 is SGHAT and CDR2 FQNNGV. The CDR3 covers 19 residues. CDR3 in amino acids: CASSLDWTGRNESTDTQYF. As DNA, the CDR3 is TGTGCCAGCAGCTTAGATTGGACAGGGCGAAATGAGAGCACAGATACGCAGTATTTT.

The chain uses TRBV4-2 and TRBJ2-7; the D gene is possibly TRBD2 (6 bases). V was shortened by 1 base and J by 2 bases, with 6 bases between the two germline ends. The germline V gene has CDR1 LGHNA and CDR2 YNFKEQ. This CDR3 has 13 amino acids. As DNA, the CDR3 is TGTGCCAGCAGCCAAGGACTAGCCTACGAGCAGTACTTC. It specifies CASSQGLAYEQYF.

This chain uses TRBV29-1 with TRBJ2-7; TRBD2 might be the D (6 bases). Trimming stripped 6 bases from V and 2 bases from J, with 17 bases between. The V gene's germline CDR1 is SQVTM and CDR2 ANQGSEA. There are 14 residues in the CDR3. The CDR3 loop reads CSVGGGDGPYEQYF. The CDR3 DNA reads TGCAGCGTCGGAGGAGGGGACGGGCCCTACGAGCAGTACTTC.

The rearrangement joins TRBV7-2 to TRBJ1-2; D might be TRBD1 (6 bases). V gave up 5 bases and J gave up 4 bases, with 17 bases separating them. Germline CDR1 and CDR2: SGHTA and FQGNSA. CDR3 length: 15 residues. The CDR3 region is CASSAGTLGGYGYTF. The CDR3 coding sequence is TGTGCCAGCAGCGCAGGGACACTAGGAGGCTATGGCTACACCTTC.

V and J are TRBV11-2 and TRBJ2-3; 7 nucleotides match TRBD2. The germline V gene has CDR1 SGHAT and CDR2 FQNNGV. After removal of 5 bases from V and 3 bases from J, the junction contained 5 bases not matched to a gene. This CDR3 spans 14 amino acids. For the CDR3, the DNA is TGTGCCAGCAGCCGCCAAGCGGGGACAGATACGCAGTATTTT. Translation gives CASSRQAGTDTQYF.

The chain joins TRBV7-8 to TRBJ1-5; D call uncertain. This CDR3 is built from 14 residues. The ends were cut back, 1 base at V and 5 bases at J, with 9 bases in the middle. Germline-derived CDR1 and CDR2 are SGHVS and FQNEAQ. CDR3 protein: CASSLGQFDQPQHF. CDR3 DNA sequence: TGTGCCAGCAGCTTAGGCCAGTTTGATCAGCCCCAGCATTTT.

This sequence joins TRBV24-1 and TRBJ2-1; 10 positions agree with TRBD1. CDR1 is KGHDR and CDR2 is SFDVKD in the germline V gene. V shed 4 bases, J shed 9 bases, and the junction held 5 bases outside the gene matches. This CDR3 spans 14 amino acids. The CDR3 DNA reads TGTGCCACCAGTGACCCGACAGGGGGCAGTGAGCAGTTCTTC. This sequence encodes CATSDPTGGSEQFF.

The chain has TRBV5-6 and TRBJ2-1; 13 nucleotides agree with TRBD2. Germline V CDR1 and CDR2: SGHDT, YYEEEE. The CDR3 extends over 16 amino acids. The V and J ends lost 1 base and 9 bases, in that order; junction bases with no gene match: 7. In DNA form, the CDR3 reads TGTGCCAGCAGCTTGAGAACTAGCGGGAGGGTTCGTGAGCAGTTCTTC. Its translation is CASSLRTSGRVREQFF.

The CDR3 DNA sequence: TGCGCCAGCAGCTTATCGTCAGCTAACTATGGCTACACCTTC. It translates to CASSLSSANYGYTF. This rearrangement joins TRBV5-1 to TRBJ1-2; D is unclear. Trimming cost V 2 bases and J 0 bases, with 8 bases left between them. Germline V gives CDR1 SGHRS, CDR2 YFSETQ. The CDR3 has 14 amino acids.

This clone showed up many times. This chain uses TRBV5-6 with TRBJ2-5; TRBD2 agrees at 8 bases. Trimming took 2 bases from V and 5 from J; bases not matched to a gene: 5. This CDR3 is 14 amino acids long. The germline V gene has CDR1 SGHDT and CDR2 YYEEEE. CDR3 sequence: CASSLGAGVETQYF. The CDR3 DNA reads as TGTGCCAGCAGCTTAGGAGCGGGAGTGGAGACCCAGTACTTC.

The rearrangement joins TRBV5-1 to TRBJ2-4; 7 nucleotides align to TRBD1. Germline V CDR1 and CDR2: SGHRS, YFSETQ. After removal of 4 bases from V and 5 bases from J, the junction contained 15 bases not matched to a gene. The CDR3 is made up of 17 amino acids. CDR3 DNA: TGCGCCAGCAGCCTCGGTGGGACCGGGACAGCTCAAAACATTCAGTACTTC. Protein product: CASSLGGTGTAQNIQYF.

This clone was recorded a few times. J is TRBJ2-3 and V is TRBV3-1 (or the pseudogene TRBV3-2); 7 bases are shared with TRBD2. With 3 bases clipped from V and 8 bases from J, the junction kept 14 bases outside the gene matches. The CDR3 contains 16 residues. Per the germline V gene, CDR1 is LGHDT and CDR2 is YNNKEL (reference sequence). CDR3 amino acids: CASSQRTGGRMSTQYF. The CDR3 coding sequence is TGTGCCAGCAGCCAGAGGACTGGCGGGAGAATGAGTACGCAGTATTTT.

V is TRBV11-2 and J is TRBJ1-5; D is unclear. V was trimmed by 1 base and J by 0 bases, leaving 4 bases between them. The CDR3 has 14 amino acids. The germline gives CDR1 SGHAT, CDR2 FQNNGV. The CDR3 DNA reads as TGTGCCAGCAGCTTAGGGCATAGCAATCAGCCCCAGCATTTT. Translation: CASSLGHSNQPQHF. Together with reference TRBV11-2 and TRBJ1-5, the CDR3 gives the full variable domain: EAGVAQSPRYKIIEKRQSVAFWCNPISGHATLYWYQQILGQGPKLLIQFQNNGVVDDSQLPKDRFSAERLKGVDSTLKIQPAKLEDSAVYLCASSLGHSNQPQHFGDGTRLSIL.

The V call is TRBV4-1, the J call TRBJ1-2; weak D call: TRBD1 (5 bases). The germline V gene has CDR1 MGHRA and CDR2 YSYEKL. This CDR3 is 13 amino acids long. The V and J ends lost 2 bases and 3 bases respectively, with 7 bases between them. CDR3 DNA sequence: TGCGCCAGCAGCCAACCAGGGTACTATGGCTACACCTTC. Translation gives CASSQPGYYGYTF.

The J gene is TRBJ1-1, the V gene TRBV7-9; D ambiguous. Trimming took off 1 base at V and 6 bases at J, with 6 bases between the two ends. CDR1 and CDR2 (germline): SEHNR, FQNEAQ (reference sequence). The CDR3 spans 12 residues. DNA for the CDR3: TGTGCCAGCAGCTTAGGAACATCTGAAGCTTTCTTT. Translation: CASSLGTSEAFF.

V usage is TRBV2 and J usage is TRBJ2-2; maybe TRBD2 (5 bases). Germline V gene sequence: CDR1 SNHLY, CDR2 FYNNEI. The CDR3 has 13 amino acids. V lost 7 bases and J lost 4, with 10 bases in between. The CDR3 DNA reads as TGTGCCAGCACAAGCGGAGTCACCGGGGAGCTGTTTTTT. Translating gives CASTSGVTGELFF.

The sample holds one count of this clone. The DNA for the CDR3 is TGCGCCAGCAGCGTCCAGGGGAGAGCTTTCTTT. Its protein product is CASSVQGRAFF. The chain recombines TRBV5-1 with TRBJ1-1; the D gene is possibly TRBD1 (6 bases). The V end was cut by 4 bases, the J end by 10 bases, with 11 bases between. Germline CDR1 reads SGHRS; CDR2 reads YFSETQ. This CDR3 has 11 residues. Using reference TRBV5-1 and TRBJ1-1 for the parts outside the CDR3, the full variable domain is KAGVTQTPRYLIKTRGQQVTLSCSPISGHRSVSWYQQTPGQGLQFLFEYFSETQRNKGNFPGRFSGRQFSNSRSEMNVSTLELGDSALYLCASSVQGRAFFGQGTRLTVV.

The chain couples TRBV15 to TRBJ1-1, with D perhaps TRBD1 (6 bases). The V gene lost 1 base and the J gene lost 1 base, with 10 bases spanning the gap. Per germline, CDR1 LNHNV and CDR2 YYDKDF (reference sequence). There are 15 residues in the CDR3. CDR3 loop: CATSRGDRPNTEAFF. In nucleotides, the CDR3 is TGTGCCACCAGCAGAGGAGACAGGCCGAACACTGAAGCTTTCTTT.

The rearrangement uses TRBV5-4 and TRBJ2-2; 7 bases are a match to TRBD2. After removal of 3 bases from V and 3 bases from J, the junction contained 8 bases not matched to a gene. The CDR3 contains 16 residues. Germline CDR1 is SGHNT and CDR2 is YYREEE (reference sequence). The CDR3 loop reads CASSSTDGRDTGELFF. The CDR3 region has the DNA TGTGCCAGCAGCTCAACTGATGGGAGGGACACCGGGGAGCTGTTTTTT.

The V gene is TRBV7-2, the J gene TRBJ1-2; the D is unclear. The V end was cut by 5 bases, the J end by 3 bases, with 10 bases between. The CDR3 has 13 amino acids. The germline V gene has CDR1 SGHTA and CDR2 FQGNSA. The CDR3 coding sequence is TGTGCCAGCAGCCCCCGGGGTTACTATGGCTACACCTTC. Amino acids: CASSPRGYYGYTF.

The chain links TRBV19 to TRBJ2-1; 8 bases match TRBD1. The CDR3 sequence is 15 residues long. The V segment lost 6 bases and the J segment 4 bases; nucleotides outside the gene matches: 8. Germline V gene sequence: CDR1 LNHDA, CDR2 SQIVND (reference sequence). As DNA, the CDR3 is TGTGCCAGTAGCCAGACAGGGGCCCAGTACAATGAGCAGTTCTTC. This codes for CASSQTGAQYNEQFF.